A single sample gave rise to the 20 T cell receptor beta chains below, sequenced in a study of T cell repertoires in cytomegalovirus infection (dated by TCRdb to between 2019 and 2020). Sample treatment or condition, as interpreted from the label and publication: in vitro stimulation with specific CMV peptide epitopes to enrich CMV-specific T cells. These TCRs are of unknown antigen specificity. Sequencing was carried out with an Illumina HiSeq 1500. TCRdb reanalyzed the raw reads on its own, using fastp at Q25 for trimming and MiXCR for clone calling, and kept in-frame beta chains. Each entry is one CDR3 protein sequence, shown with its most common DNA and genes. The sample has under 40,000 distinct CDR3 sequences on record, approximately 52% of them singletons. The ten largest make up 80% to 95% of the sample. The sequenced sample was CD8+ T cells from cultured PBMCs, obtained from culture after CMV antigen stimulation. The receptors were sampled from a human donor in good health (CMV status not recorded). Some clones in this sample may be carry-over from other donors' samples.

This clonotype appeared many times. This rearrangement joins TRBV7-6 to TRBJ1-2, with 10 bases aligning to TRBD1. CDR1 is SGHVS and CDR2 is FNYEAQ in the germline V gene. The length of the CDR3 is 17 residues. The ends lost 3 bases at V and 6 bases at J; junction bases unmatched: 13. CDR3 sequence (DNA): TGTGCCAGCAGCTTGCAGCCTGGGCCCGGGACAGGGGATGGCTACACCTTC. This translates into CASSLQPGPGTGDGYTF. The full variable domain, in which reference TRBV7-6 and TRBJ1-2 provide the parts outside the CDR3, is GAGVSQSPRYKVTKRGQDVALRCDPISGHVSLYWYRQALGQGPEFLTYFNYEAQQDKSGLPNDRFSAERPEGSISTLTIQRTEQRDSAMYRCASSLQPGPGTGDGYTFGSGTRLTVV.

This chain uses TRBV27 with TRBJ2-7, with 9 bases lining up with TRBD1. This CDR3 has 16 residues. Germline CDR1 and CDR2: MNHEY and SMNVEV (reference sequence). The trim removed 0 bases at V and 4 bases at J, leaving 7 bases unmatched. CDR3 nucleotides: TGTGCCAGCAGTTTATCCCACAGGGGGCTCAAATACGAGCAGTACTTC. Translation: CASSLSHRGLKYEQYF.

This clonotype showed up many times. The chain is built from TRBV6-6 and TRBJ1-2; D is unclear. The V gene's germline CDR1 is MNHNY and CDR2 SVGAGI (reference sequence). The CDR3 is made up of 12 amino acids. The germline V and J ends were trimmed by 5 bases and 7 bases, with 11 bases remaining between them. This chain's CDR3 is CASSLHRGGYTF. The CDR3 DNA is TGTGCCAGCAGTCTCCACCGGGGTGGCTACACCTTC.

The chain combines TRBV27 with TRBJ2-3; the D call may be TRBD1 or TRBD2 (5 bases each). V was cut by 2 bases and J by 2 bases, with 11 bases left in between. Germline values: CDR1 MNHEY, CDR2 SMNVEV (reference sequence). CDR3 length: 15 amino acids. CDR3 DNA sequence: TGTGCCAGCAGTTTAGGGGGACGGATCACAGATACGCAGTATTTT. This gives the protein CASSLGGRITDTQYF.

The chain combines TRBV7-3 with TRBJ2-7; possibly TRBD2 for D (7 bases). Trimming removed 9 bases from V and 2 bases from J, with 11 bases in between. Germline V gene data show CDR1 as SGHTA and CDR2 as FQGTGA. This CDR3 spans 12 amino acids. CDR3 loop: CASTGGAYEQYF. The CDR3 DNA sequence: TGTGCCAGTACGGGGGGCGCCTACGAGCAGTACTTC.

The J gene is TRBJ1-5, the V gene TRBV7-2, with D maybe TRBD1 (5 bases). Trimming took 3 bases from V and 1 from J, leaving 13 bases between them. The CDR3 totals 16 residues. Germline V gene data show CDR1 as SGHTA and CDR2 as FQGNSA. The CDR3 is CASSLSLRDSNQPQHF. The CDR3 DNA reads TGTGCCAGCAGCTTGTCCCTAAGGGACAGCAATCAGCCCCAGCATTTT. The whole variable domain, remainder taken from reference TRBV7-2 and TRBJ1-5, is GAGVSQSPSNKVTEKGKDVELRCDPISGHTALYWYRQSLGQGLEFLIYFQGNSAPDKSGLPSDRFSAERTGGSVSTLTIQRTQQEDSAVYLCASSLSLRDSNQPQHFGDGTRLSIL.

This clonotype has just one count. The junction does not match germline at one end; this may be a read error. This CDR3 reads CASSFAYSPHHF. The CDR3 region has the DNA TGTGCCAGCAGCTTTGCCTATTCACCCCACCACTTT. The chain couples TRBV7-9 to TRBJ1-6; no definite D call. The CDR3 is 12 residues long. Germline CDR1 is SEHNR and CDR2 is FQNEAQ (reference sequence).

DNA of the CDR3: TGCGCCAGCAGCTGGCTGCTAGCGGGAGGGGGTGAGCAGTTCTTC. The encoded protein is CASSWLLAGGGEQFF. The chain recombines TRBV4-1 with TRBJ2-1; 12 bases fit TRBD2. The CDR3 contains 15 residues. In germline, CDR1 is MGHRA, CDR2 YSYEKL. V lost 5 bases, J lost 9 bases, and 8 bases stayed unmatched.

This clonotype was observed a few times. V usage is TRBV2 and J usage is TRBJ2-4; TRBD2 might be the D (5 bases). Germline V gene sequence: CDR1 SNHLY, CDR2 FYNNEI. V was clipped by 4 bases and J by 8 bases, with 18 bases between them. The CDR3 is 15 amino acids. CDR3 coding DNA: TGTGCCAGCAGTGGGTGGGGATTGGGAGAGGACATTCAGTACTTC. It codes for CASSGWGLGEDIQYF.

For the CDR3, the DNA is TGTGCCAGCAGCTTAGGACTAACTAGTTTGGCGCAGTATTTT. Protein sequence: CASSLGLTSLAQYF. The chain uses TRBV7-9 and TRBJ2-3; possibly TRBD2 for D (5 bases). Per the germline V gene, CDR1 is SEHNR and CDR2 is FQNEAQ (reference sequence). V was clipped by 1 base and J by 10 bases, with 15 bases between them. The CDR3 covers 14 residues. The variable domain in full, completed from reference TRBV7-9 and TRBJ2-3, reads DTGVSQNPRHKITKRGQNVTFRCDPISEHNRLYWYRQTLGQGPEFLTYFQNEAQLEKSRLLSDRFSAERPKGSFSTLEIQRTEQGDSAMYLCASSLGLTSLAQYFGPGTRLTVL.

This clonotype came up once. The rearrangement links TRBV7-3 to TRBJ2-5; TRBD1 aligns across 9 bases. CDR3 length equals 16 residues. Trimming at V came to 1 base and at J to 5 bases, leaving 8 bases not matched to a gene. Per germline, CDR1 SGHTA and CDR2 FQGTGA. The CDR3 here is CASSLMGQGFGETQYF. The CDR3, as DNA: TGTGCCAGCAGCTTAATGGGACAGGGATTTGGGGAGACCCAGTACTTC.

The sample holds a few counts of this clonotype. The rearrangement joins TRBV7-2 to TRBJ2-1; 14 nucleotides line up with TRBD2. J gave up 6 bases and V 5 bases, and 6 bases lay outside the gene matches. Germline V CDR1 and CDR2: SGHTA, FQGNSA. The CDR3 runs 16 residues. CDR3: CASSARLAGGLNEQFF. The CDR3 coding sequence is TGTGCCAGCAGCGCCCGACTAGCGGGGGGGCTCAATGAGCAGTTCTTC.

The V and J genes are TRBV6-6 and TRBJ2-3; 12 bases align to TRBD2. This CDR3 has 17 amino acids. J lost 4 bases, V lost 6 bases, and 11 bases had no gene match. The V gene's germline CDR1 is MNHNY and CDR2 SVGAGI (reference sequence). DNA of the CDR3: TGTGCCAGCAGCGTCGACGAGACTAGCGGGGGTGCAGATACGCAGTATTTT. Translated, it gives CASSVDETSGGADTQYF.

In this sample, this clonotype turned up many times. The J gene is TRBJ1-5, the V gene TRBV7-2; D ambiguous. Germline V gives CDR1 SGHTA, CDR2 FQGNSA. The length of the CDR3 is 16 residues. The V end was cut by 2 bases, the J end by 0 bases, with 11 bases between. CDR3 bases: TGTGCCAGCAGCTTATCCGGAGGGAGTAGCAATCAGCCCCAGCATTTT. Residues: CASSLSGGSSNQPQHF.

The chain links TRBV5-4 to TRBJ2-3, with 8 bases identical to TRBD2. The CDR3 is made up of 18 amino acids. Germline values: CDR1 SGHNT, CDR2 YYREEE (reference sequence). V trimming: 2 bases; J trimming: 0 bases; junction bases outside the gene matches: 11. CDR3 sequence (DNA): TGTGCCAGCAGCTTCTTAGCGGGGTCTACCGAAAGCACAGATACGCAGTATTTT. The encoded protein is CASSFLAGSTESTDTQYF.

The V call is TRBV28, the J call TRBJ2-7, with 7 bases lining up with TRBD1. CDR3 length equals 13 residues. Per germline, CDR1 MDHEN and CDR2 SYDVKM. The J segment lost 5 bases and the V segment lost 6 bases, leaving 7 bases of the junction unmatched. The CDR3 region is CASRTEGGHEQYF. The CDR3, as DNA: TGTGCCAGCAGGACTGAAGGGGGCCACGAGCAGTACTTC.

This clonotype was seen a handful of times. J is TRBJ2-4 and V is TRBV23-1, with no clear D. TRBV23-1 is assigned to the ORF class and has an uncertain function. The V end was cut by 2 bases, the J end by 4 bases, with 18 bases between. CDR3 length: 17 residues. The CDR3 spells CASSQMNKWAEKNIQYF. CDR3 in DNA: TGCGCCAGCAGTCAAATGAATAAATGGGCGGAAAAAAACATTCAGTACTTC.

This clonotype showed up just once. J is TRBJ2-3 and V is TRBV7-6, with 10 bases aligning to TRBD2. CDR1 SGHVS and CDR2 FNYEAQ come from the germline V gene. V shed 5 bases and J 4 bases; nucleotides not matched to a gene: 12. This CDR3 region has 17 residues. In nucleotides, the CDR3 is TGTGCCAGCAGCCTGAGAGGCACTAGCGGGGCCCCAGATACGCAGTATTTT. It yields the protein CASSLRGTSGAPDTQYF.

The J gene is TRBJ1-1, the V gene TRBV7-6; perhaps TRBD1 as D (5 bases). CDR3 length: 13 residues. The germline gives CDR1 SGHVS, CDR2 FNYEAQ. The V gene lost 5 bases and the J gene lost 4 bases, with 11 bases spanning the gap. DNA for the CDR3: TGTGCCAGCAGCGCCAGGGTAGGCACTGAAGCTTTCTTT. Residues: CASSARVGTEAFF.

CDR3 DNA sequence: TGTGCCAGCAGTCTACCGGGACAGCCAAGAGAGACCCAGTACTTC. Its protein product is CASSLPGQPRETQYF. The chain couples TRBV28 to TRBJ2-5, with 7 bases lining up with TRBD1. Losses at the gene ends were 5 bases for V and 4 bases for J; bases not matched to a gene: 10. The CDR3 is 15 residues long. Germline CDR1 MDHEN, CDR2 SYDVKM.